Below are 21 T cell receptor beta chains sequenced from a single sample in a study of T cell responses to AZD1222 COVID-19 vaccine. Profiling relied on immunoSEQ multiplex PCR, and the TCRdb table lists in-frame clones only, not all of them. The sample consists of around 140,000 clones, 85% to 95% of them appearing once. Material: peripheral blood, obtained on day 0 of AZD1222 vaccination. Receptors were obtained from an adult in good health.

The rearrangement joins TRBV6-4 to TRBJ1-5; D remains ambiguous. With 6 bases removed from V and 0 bases from J, the gap between germline ends came to 15 bases. In germline, CDR1 is MRHNA, CDR2 SNTAGT. The CDR3 is made up of 16 amino acids. CDR3 residues: CASRRNELYSNQPQHF. The CDR3 DNA sequence: TGTGCCAGCAGGCGGAACGAACTCTATAGCAATCAGCCCCAGCATTTT.

V usage is TRBV7-2 and J usage is TRBJ1-4, with 9 bases lining up with TRBD1. Germline V gives CDR1 SGHTA, CDR2 FQGNSA. The CDR3 has 18 amino acids. J gave up 4 bases and V 6 bases, and 15 bases lay outside the gene matches. The CDR3 DNA sequence: TGTGCCAGCAGTCCTTGGGGCACACGGGACAGGGATAATGAAAAACTGTTTTTT. Protein product: CASSPWGTRDRDNEKLFF. The whole variable domain, remainder taken from reference TRBV7-2 and TRBJ1-4, is GAGVSQSPSNKVTEKGKDVELRCDPISGHTALYWYRQSLGQGLEFLIYFQGNSAPDKSGLPSDRFSAERTGGSVSTLTIQRTQQEDSAVYLCASSPWGTRDRDNEKLFFGSGTQLSVL.

The chain combines TRBV4-1 with TRBJ1-1; tentatively, D is TRBD1 (6 bases). Germline CDR1 and CDR2: MGHRA and YSYEKL. V lost 2 bases and J lost 4, with 17 bases in between. The CDR3 runs 16 residues. The CDR3 bases are TGCGCCAGCAGCCAAACCGCCGTGCGGGGGCCCACTGAAGCTTTCTTT. Translation: CASSQTAVRGPTEAFF.

J is TRBJ2-7 and V is TRBV7-2; no clear D gene. CDR3 length: 15 residues. The germline V gene has CDR1 SGHTA and CDR2 FQGNSA. V was clipped by 1 base and J by 4 bases, with 14 bases between them. CDR3 amino acids: CASSLEVGSSYEQYF. The CDR3 nucleotides are TGTGCCAGCAGCTTAGAGGTGGGGTCGTCGTACGAGCAGTACTTC.

A few counts support this clone. The chain uses TRBV19 and TRBJ1-1; D gene unclear. The germline V and J ends were trimmed by 1 base and 1 base, with 10 bases remaining between them. The germline gives CDR1 LNHDA, CDR2 SQIVND (reference sequence). The CDR3 is made up of 15 amino acids. CDR3 in amino acids: CASSIGGTQNTEAFF. DNA of the CDR3: TGTGCCAGTAGTATAGGAGGCACCCAGAACACTGAAGCTTTCTTT.

The chain recombines TRBV14 with TRBJ2-1; D might be TRBD2 (8 bases). The germline gives CDR1 SGHDN, CDR2 FVKESK. The CDR3 contains 13 residues. Trimming pared 3 bases from V and 10 bases from J, leaving 13 bases between. The CDR3 nucleotides read TGTGCCAGCAGCCAGTTAGCGGGACAGGAGCAGTTCTTC. It is translated as CASSQLAGQEQFF.

This chain joins TRBV25-1 and TRBJ1-1, with D perhaps matching TRBD1 (6 bases). CDR1 is MGHDK and CDR2 is SYGVNS in the germline V gene. V was pared by 0 bases and J by 11 bases, with 16 bases between. This CDR3 spans 14 amino acids. This CDR3 reads CASSEYFGGERAFF. CDR3 DNA sequence: TGTGCCAGCAGTGAATATTTTGGGGGCGAAAGGGCTTTCTTT.

This chain joins TRBV12-3 or TRBV12-4 and TRBJ1-5; 8 bases map to TRBD1. V was pared by 4 bases and J by 5 bases, with 1 base of the junction left unmatched. This CDR3 comprises 13 residues. CDR3: CASSWTGYQPQHF. The CDR3 bases are TGTGCCAGCAGTTGGACAGGGTATCAGCCCCAGCATTTT.

The V gene is TRBV28, the J gene TRBJ2-7; 8 bases agree with TRBD1. This CDR3 spans 12 amino acids. The germline V gene has CDR1 MDHEN and CDR2 SYDVKM. Trimming took 11 bases from V and 0 from J; bases not matched to a gene: 3. The CDR3 loop reads CAHRGSSYEQYF. The CDR3 DNA reads TGTGCCCACAGGGGGAGCTCCTACGAGCAGTACTTC. Full variable domain (missing parts from reference TRBV28 and TRBJ2-7): DVKVTQSSRYLVKRTGEKVFLECVQDMDHENMFWYRQDPGLGLRLIYFSYDVKMKEKGDIPEGYSVSREKKERFSLILESASTNQTSMYLCAHRGSSYEQYFGPGTRLTVT.

CDR3 sequence: CASSLLYGEKLFF. CDR3 coding DNA: TGTGCCAGCAGCCTGCTTTACGGTGAAAAACTGTTTTTT. The chain carries TRBV7-9 and TRBJ1-4, with no clear D. Trimming pared 5 bases from V and 7 bases from J, leaving 11 bases between. This CDR3 is 13 amino acids long. In germline, CDR1 is SEHNR, CDR2 FQNEAQ (reference sequence).

The genes are TRBV2 and TRBJ2-3; TRBD1 matches at 9 bases. The CDR3 loop spans 15 amino acids. CDR1 is SNHLY and CDR2 is FYNNEI in the germline V gene. Trimming removed 7 bases from V and 1 base from J; junction bases left unmatched: 6. The CDR3 reads CASTIRTGGTDTQYF. Written as DNA, the CDR3 is TGTGCCAGCACTATTCGGACAGGGGGCACAGATACGCAGTATTTT.

V is TRBV9 and J is TRBJ1-3; the D is unclear. Trimming shortened V by 4 bases and J by 0 bases, and 14 bases separated the two germline ends. The germline CDR1 and CDR2 sequences are SGDLS and YYNGEE. The CDR3 extends over 16 amino acids. The CDR3 bases are TGTGCCAGCAGCCCCCCAGCGGACGACTCTGGAAACACCATATATTTT. Protein sequence: CASSPPADDSGNTIYF.

This clone was seen a single time. J is TRBJ2-3 and V is TRBV30; TRBD2 matches at 8 bases. There are 16 residues in the CDR3. The V gene end was trimmed by 4 bases and the J gene end by 4 bases; junction bases not matched to a gene: 13. CDR1 and CDR2 (germline): GTSNPN, SVGIG (reference sequence). The CDR3, as DNA: TGTGCCTGGAACGCTGGCGGGGGGATTTTGGCAGATACGCAGTATTTT. This encodes CAWNAGGGILADTQYF.

The chain recombines TRBV5-6 with TRBJ2-2; D is possibly TRBD1 (6 bases). The ends were cut back, 5 bases at V and 1 base at J, with 15 bases in the middle. Germline V gives CDR1 SGHDT, CDR2 YYEEEE. This CDR3 is built from 16 residues. The CDR3 region has the DNA TGTGCCAGCAGGATCCTAGGGGGAAAGAACACCGGGGAGCTGTTTTTT. This codes for CASRILGGKNTGELFF.

This clone was seen a few times. The chain combines TRBV30 with TRBJ1-1; no clear D gene. The CDR3 is 11 residues long. Germline V lookup: CDR1 GTSNPN, CDR2 SVGIG (reference sequence). Deletions cut 2 bases from V and 11 bases from J, with 12 bases between. As DNA, the CDR3 is TGTGCCTGGAGTCATCAGAGGGTGGCTTTCTTT. Translated: CAWSHQRVAFF.

The rearrangement links TRBV30 to TRBJ2-7, with D tentatively TRBD1 or TRBD2 (5 bases each). The CDR3 length is 11 residues. V lost 6 bases to trimming and J lost 6 bases, with 12 bases between them. Germline values: CDR1 GTSNPN, CDR2 SVGIG (reference sequence). CDR3 bases: TGTGCCTGTCGGGGACCCCTCGAGCAGTACTTC. Translating gives CACRGPLEQYF.

The V and J genes are TRBV24-1 and TRBJ2-1; TRBD2 agrees at 7 bases. V gave up 1 base and J gave up 7 bases; unmatched junction bases: 9. CDR3 length equals 16 residues. CDR1 KGHDR and CDR2 SFDVKD come from the germline V gene. The CDR3 coding sequence is TGTGCCACCAGTGATTTTAACGCGGGAGTGGGGAATGAGCAGTTCTTC. This codes for CATSDFNAGVGNEQFF.

The chain carries TRBV6-5 and TRBJ1-6; maybe TRBD1 (5 bases). The CDR3 runs 16 residues. The germline V gene has CDR1 MNHEY and CDR2 SVGAGI. V lost 2 bases to trimming and J lost 7 bases, with 15 bases between them. This CDR3 is CASSYVPGEGNSPLHF. For the CDR3, the DNA is TGTGCCAGCAGTTACGTCCCTGGGGAGGGGAATTCACCCCTCCACTTT.

The V gene is TRBV11-2, the J gene TRBJ1-1, with D possibly TRBD1 on 5 matching bases. This CDR3 has 15 amino acids. V was shortened by 1 base and J by 1 base, with 10 bases between the two germline ends. Germline values: CDR1 SGHAT, CDR2 FQNNGV. The CDR3 sequence: CASSLGPGPNTEAFF. The CDR3 DNA sequence: TGTGCCAGCAGCTTAGGGCCGGGGCCGAACACTGAAGCTTTCTTT.

V is TRBV9 and J is TRBJ2-7; D is unresolved. V gave up 1 base and J gave up 0 bases, with 8 bases separating them. This CDR3 contains 14 residues. In germline, CDR1 is SGDLS, CDR2 YYNGEE. The CDR3 reads CASSVQTASYEQYF. The CDR3 DNA follows: TGTGCCAGCAGCGTACAAACAGCCTCCTACGAGCAGTACTTC.

The chain recombines TRBV29-1 with TRBJ1-1, with TRBD1 as a possible D gene (6 bases). Germline V gives CDR1 SQVTM, CDR2 ANQGSEA. CDR3 size: 14 residues. The V gene lost 8 bases and the J gene lost 1 base, with 17 bases spanning the gap. The DNA of the CDR3 is TGCAGCAGTGCCGGACAGTCCGCGAACACTGAAGCTTTCTTT. Translation gives CSSAGQSANTEAFF.